This TCR beta chain was sequenced for a study of blood T cells in healthy people across ages. Study-level points and caveats: Unknown donor CMV status possibly confounded expanded clonotype changes. Per million T cells, TCR beta diversity dropped roughly linearly as age increased.

A J-beta primer mix and a sample-barcoded 5' primer were used in a second PCR of about 6 to 12 cycles. One entry per CDR3 protein results from TCRdb running MiXCR on the 5' RACE reads. The repertoire has some 550,000 distinct CDR3 sequences, around half of them found once; the top ten carry 20% to 25%. This CDR3 region has 14 residues. Per germline, CDR1 KGHDR and CDR2 SFDVKD. V gave up 5 bases and J gave up 4 bases, with 11 bases separating them. This clonotype was recorded a few times. Its antigen is currently unknown. No fewer than 5.5 micrograms of total RNA were isolated from every sample. The specimen was blood. The receptor comes from a man of 80 years or more in good health. The genes are TRBV24-1 and TRBJ2-1; D may match TRBD1 or TRBD2 (5 bases each). The CDR3 reads CATSGGPQYNEQFF. CDR3 nucleotides: TGTGCCACCAGTGGGGGACCCCAATACAATGAGCAGTTCTTC.